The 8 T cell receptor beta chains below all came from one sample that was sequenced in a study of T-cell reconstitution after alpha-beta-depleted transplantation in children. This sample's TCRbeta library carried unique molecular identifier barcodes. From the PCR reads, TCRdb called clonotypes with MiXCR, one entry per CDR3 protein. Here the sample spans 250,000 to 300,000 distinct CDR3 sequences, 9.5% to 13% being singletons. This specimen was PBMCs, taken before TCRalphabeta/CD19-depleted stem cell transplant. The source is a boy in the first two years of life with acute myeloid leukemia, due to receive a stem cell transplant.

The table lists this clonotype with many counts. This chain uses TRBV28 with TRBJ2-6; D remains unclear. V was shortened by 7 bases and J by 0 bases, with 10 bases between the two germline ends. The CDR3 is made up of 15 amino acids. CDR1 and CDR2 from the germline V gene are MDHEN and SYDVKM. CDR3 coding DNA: TGTGCCAGCACCCTACCGAACTCTGGGGCCAACGTCCTGACTTTC. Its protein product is CASTLPNSGANVLTF.

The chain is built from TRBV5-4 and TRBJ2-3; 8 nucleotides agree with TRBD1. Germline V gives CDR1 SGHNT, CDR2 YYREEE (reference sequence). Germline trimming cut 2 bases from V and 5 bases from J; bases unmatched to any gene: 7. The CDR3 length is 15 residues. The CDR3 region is CASSFAGGVIDTQYF. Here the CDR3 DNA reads TGTGCCAGCAGCTTCGCAGGGGGCGTGATAGATACGCAGTATTTT.

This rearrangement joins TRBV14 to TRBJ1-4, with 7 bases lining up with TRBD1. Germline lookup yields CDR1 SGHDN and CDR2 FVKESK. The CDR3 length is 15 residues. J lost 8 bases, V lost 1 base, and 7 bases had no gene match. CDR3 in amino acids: CASSQAGQAGEKLFF. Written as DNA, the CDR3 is TGTGCCAGCAGCCAAGCCGGACAGGCGGGGGAAAAACTGTTTTTT. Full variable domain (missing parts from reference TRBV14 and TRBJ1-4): EAGVTQFPSHSVIEKGQTVTLRCDPISGHDNLYWYRRVMGKEIKFLLHFVKESKQDESGMPNNRFLAERTGGTYSTLKVQPAELEDSGVYFCASSQAGQAGEKLFFGSGTQLSVL.

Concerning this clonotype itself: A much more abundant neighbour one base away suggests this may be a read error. CDR3 DNA: TGTGCCACCAGCAGCGGAAGGGCCGACGCTAGAGCCGACGAGCAGTACTTC. Its translation is CATSSGRADARADEQYF. The chain recombines TRBV15 with TRBJ2-7; D is ambiguous. The V and J ends lost 3 bases and 5 bases respectively, with 23 bases between them. This CDR3 has 17 amino acids. The germline V gene has CDR1 LNHNV and CDR2 YYDKDF (reference sequence).

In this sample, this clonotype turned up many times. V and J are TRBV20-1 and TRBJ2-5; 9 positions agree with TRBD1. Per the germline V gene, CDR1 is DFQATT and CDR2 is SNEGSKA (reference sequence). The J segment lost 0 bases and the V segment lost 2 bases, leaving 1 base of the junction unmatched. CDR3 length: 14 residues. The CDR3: CSARRDRDQETQYF. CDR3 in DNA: TGCAGTGCTAGAAGGGACAGGGACCAAGAGACCCAGTACTTC.

Here the CDR3 DNA reads TGTGCCAGCAACATCGACAGGGGGCGAGGCTACACCTTC. This translates into CASNIDRGRGYTF. The rearrangement links TRBV28 to TRBJ1-2; 10 positions match TRBD1. The CDR3 length is 13 residues. Per the germline V gene, CDR1 is MDHEN and CDR2 is SYDVKM. Losses at the gene ends were 7 bases for V and 8 bases for J; bases not matched to a gene: 7.

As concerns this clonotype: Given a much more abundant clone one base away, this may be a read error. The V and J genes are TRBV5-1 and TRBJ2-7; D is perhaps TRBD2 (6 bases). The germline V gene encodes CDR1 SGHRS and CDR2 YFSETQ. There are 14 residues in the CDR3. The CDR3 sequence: CASSLEDYSYEHYF. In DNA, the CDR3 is TGCGCCAGCAGCCTGGAGGACTACTCCTACGAGCACTACTTC.

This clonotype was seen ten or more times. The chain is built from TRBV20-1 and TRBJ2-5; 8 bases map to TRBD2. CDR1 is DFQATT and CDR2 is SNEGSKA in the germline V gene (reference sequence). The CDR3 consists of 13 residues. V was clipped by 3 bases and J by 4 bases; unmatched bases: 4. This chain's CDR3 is CSASRGGRETQYF. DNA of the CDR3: TGCAGTGCTAGCCGGGGGGGCCGAGAGACCCAGTACTTC.